Shown below are 3 T cell receptor beta chains from a single sample sequenced in a study of control samples from healthy donors and cancer patients. Measured with immunoSEQ multiplex PCR; TCRdb has only the in-frame clones, and not every one. The table records about 160,000 clones, approximately 96% of them present only once. What was sequenced was blood. These receptor sequences come from a woman in her thirties in good health.

The rearrangement links TRBV6-5 to TRBJ2-5; D perhaps matches TRBD2 (6 bases). CDR1 MNHEY and CDR2 SVGAGI come from the germline V gene. The ends were cut back, 2 bases at V and 1 base at J, with 11 bases in the middle. The CDR3 spans 15 residues. DNA of the CDR3: TGTGCCAGCAGTTACCGTAGGAGGGCCCAAGAGACCCAGTACTTC. This translates into CASSYRRRAQETQYF.

This sequence joins TRBV6-6 and TRBJ1-4, with a weak D call TRBD1 (5 bases). V lost 4 bases and J 10 bases, leaving 13 bases between the germline ends. In germline, CDR1 is MNHNY, CDR2 SVGAGI (reference sequence). The CDR3 consists of 13 residues. The CDR3 nucleotides are TGTGCCAGCAGTTCTTTTACGGGGCTAAAACTGTTTTTT. Translated, it gives CASSSFTGLKLFF.

The chain uses TRBV19 and TRBJ2-2; 7 bases agree with TRBD1. With V trimmed by 1 base and J by 4 bases, 6 bases remained unmatched. Germline V lookup: CDR1 LNHDA, CDR2 SQIVND (reference sequence). The CDR3 contains 16 residues. CDR3 protein: CASSIVTGTVTGELFF. The CDR3 bases are TGTGCCAGTAGTATAGTGACAGGGACGGTCACCGGGGAGCTGTTTTTT.